The TCR beta chain under discussion was sequenced for a study of shared T cell receptors in the human thymus. Sequencing used immunoSEQ multiplex PCR; TCRdb keeps in-frame clones, though not all of them. The sample lists 600,000 to 900,000 clones; around 85% were seen once. V shed 3 bases and J 3 bases; nucleotides not matched to a gene: 12. The CDR3 length is 18 residues. CDR1 and CDR2 from the germline V gene are MGHDK and SYGVNS. These data also featured in a second study, about human thymus T cells. That publication notes: Repertoires sampled from thymus and blood appeared biased in V and J gene usage.

This chain joins TRBV25-1 and TRBJ1-4, with 8 bases lining up with TRBD1. Sequenced: thymocytes. The TCR originated in a girl under three years old with a congenital heart defect. CDR3 coding DNA: TGTGCCAGCAGTGACGAGACAGGGGCGGAACGCGCTAATGAAAAACTGTTTTTT. Translated: CASSDETGAERANEKLFF.